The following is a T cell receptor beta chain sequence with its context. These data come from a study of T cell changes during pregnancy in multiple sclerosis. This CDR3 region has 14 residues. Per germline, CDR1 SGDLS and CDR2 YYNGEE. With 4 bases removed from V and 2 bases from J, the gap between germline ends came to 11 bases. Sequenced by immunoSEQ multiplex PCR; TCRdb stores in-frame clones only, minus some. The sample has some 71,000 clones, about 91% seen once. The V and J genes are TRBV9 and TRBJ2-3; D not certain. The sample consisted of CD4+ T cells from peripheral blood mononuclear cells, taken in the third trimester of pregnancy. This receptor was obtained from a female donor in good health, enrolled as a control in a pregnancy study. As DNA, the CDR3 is TGTGCCAGCAGCCCGGTCATCCTCACAGATACGCAGTATTTT. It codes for CASSPVILTDTQYF.